A selection of T cell receptor beta chains follows, all from one sample in a study of regulatory T cells in long-lasting Graves disease. TCRdb redid the calling of the multiplex PCR reads with MiXCR, one entry per CDR3 protein. The sample includes some 370,000 distinct CDR3 sequences, around 21% of them seen just once. The sequenced sample was peripheral blood mononuclear cells (PBMCs), obtained when the disease was refractory, from a patient treated with antithyroid drugs. These receptors originate from a female donor with Graves disease. Both conserved end residues are part of each CDR3. Each record gives: D gene, clone size, J gene, V gene, CDR3 DNA, CDR3 protein. D genes are given only for firm matches. Size is omitted from some rows. Given values are once, few, many or a class for expanded clones.

NA many TRBJ1-1 TRBV7-2 TGTGCCAGCAGCAAATGGGGGGGGATTGAAGCTTTCTTT CASSKWGGIEAFF
TRBD2 NA TRBJ2-7 TRBV7-2 TGTGCCAGCAGCTTTCTCGGGGGGAGTGGCTACGAGCAGTACTTC CASSFLGGSGYEQYF
NA few TRBJ1-4 TRBV14 TGTGCCAGCAGCCGGAGCGGGCCTGAAAAACTGTTTTTT CASSRSGPEKLFF
NA many TRBJ2-5 TRBV28 TGTGCCAGCAGGTGGGGGGTCCAAGAGACCCAGTACTTC CASRWGVQETQYF
NA few TRBJ2-5 TRBV5-6 TGTGCCAGCAGCTTGGAGCAGGGCCCTCAAGAGACCCAGTACTTC CASSLEQGPQETQYF
NA many TRBJ2-5 TRBV29-1 TGCAGCGTTAGGGACGGTCAAGAGACCCAGTACTTC CSVRDGQETQYF
TRBD1 many TRBJ1-1 TRBV7-2 TGTGCCAGCAGCTTAAGGGGGCCGAACACTGAAGCTTTCTTT CASSLRGPNTEAFF
TRBD1 few TRBJ1-2 TRBV10-3 TGTGCCATCAGTGAGTCGGACAGGGCCCATGGCTACACCTTC CAISESDRAHGYTF
TRBD1 many TRBJ1-2 TRBV7-2 TGTGCCAGCAGCTTAGCAGGGACAGGGGGCCAGGGCTACACCTTC CASSLAGTGGQGYTF
NA NA TRBJ2-7 TRBV4-2 TGTGCCAGCAGCCCGGGGGACAGCGCCTACGAGCAGTACTTC CASSPGDSAYEQYF
TRBD1 few TRBJ1-6 TRBV20-1 TGCAGTGCTCCACTCCTTGGACAGGGGACCAATTCACCCCTCCACTTT CSAPLLGQGTNSPLHF
NA NA TRBJ1-5 TRBV19 TGTGCCAGTAGTATTTCTGAGTTACAGGGCAATCAGCCCCAGCATTTT CASSISELQGNQPQHF
TRBD1 many TRBJ1-1 TRBV29-1 TGCAGCGTACCCGGACAGGGATGGGACACTGAAGCTTTCTTT CSVPGQGWDTEAFF
NA NA TRBJ1-1 TRBV6-2/TRBV6-3 TGTGCCAGCAGTTACTACCTAGTGGACACTGAAGCTTTCTTT CASSYYLVDTEAFF
TRBD2 NA TRBJ2-4 TRBV29-1 TGCAGCGGGAGGCCGCCGGGAGGCATTCAGTACTTC CSGRPPGGIQYF
NA many TRBJ1-1 TRBV6-5 TGTGCCAGCAGTTACTCCGCCACTGAAGCTTTCTTT CASSYSATEAFF
NA NA TRBJ2-7 TRBV7-2 TGTGCCAGCAGCCTCACTGTTGGGGGAGGCTACGAGCAGTACTTC CASSLTVGGGYEQYF
TRBD1 many TRBJ1-4 TRBV6-1 TGTGCCAGCAGCAAATCCGGGACAGGGGTTGAAAAACTGTTTTTT CASSKSGTGVEKLFF
NA NA TRBJ1-5 TRBV2 TGTGCCAGCAGTGATGCTGGGATCAATCAGCCCCAGCATTTT CASSDAGINQPQHF
TRBD1 many TRBJ1-4 TRBV6-1 TGTGCCAGCAGAGCCACGCCGACAGGGTCGGATGAAAAACTGTTTTTT CASRATPTGSDEKLFF
TRBD2 many TRBJ2-7 TRBV6-1 TGTGCCAGCAAACAAGCGGGAGCCCTCTCCTACGAGCAGTACTTC CASKQAGALSYEQYF
TRBD1 many TRBJ1-4 TRBV11-2 TGTGCCAGCAGCCTCCGGGACAGTAATGAAAAACTGTTTTTT CASSLRDSNEKLFF
NA few TRBJ2-2 TRBV5-1 TGCGCCAGCAGCTGGTCTATGGAGCTGTTTTTT CASSWSMELFF
NA few TRBJ2-5 TRBV10-3 TGTGCCATCAGTGGGGAAGCGGGTCAAGAGACCCAGTACTTC CAISGEAGQETQYF
TRBD2 NA TRBJ2-7 TRBV20-1 TGCAGTGCTAGAGGAGGGGAGGGCCTGTACGAGCAGTACTTC CSARGGEGLYEQYF
TRBD2 few TRBJ2-7 TRBV20-1 TGCAGTGCTAGAAACCTAGCGGGAGGGGTCCCCGAGCAGTACTTC CSARNLAGGVPEQYF
NA many TRBJ2-6 TRBV15 TGTGCCACCAGCGGGGGCGGACAGTCTATCGCTGGGGCCAACGTCCTGACTTTC CATSGGGQSIAGANVLTF
TRBD2 many TRBJ2-7 TRBV12-3/TRBV12-4 TGTGCCAGCAGTTCAGGGACTAGCGGGATGAATTACGAGCAGTACTTC CASSSGTSGMNYEQYF
NA few TRBJ1-1 TRBV20-1 TGCAGTGCTAAATCGTTTCAGGGGCTGAACACTGAAGCTTTCTTT CSAKSFQGLNTEAFF
NA NA TRBJ1-2 TRBV14 TGTGCCAGCAGCCACCCGGGCGGGGGCGCGTCTGGCTACACCTTC CASSHPGGGASGYTF
NA few TRBJ2-7 TRBV6-5 TGTGCCAGCAGTTCTGGGAACGAGCAGTACTTC CASSSGNEQYF
NA NA TRBJ1-6 TRBV3-2 TGTGCCAGCAGCCTCCGAGCCTCGTTCCAACCGGGGCACCAACCAGCACCCCTCCACTTT CASSLRASFQPGHQPAPLHF
TRBD1 NA TRBJ1-2 TRBV4-1 TGCGCCAGCAGCGACGGGACAGTCTATGGCTACACCTTC CASSDGTVYGYTF
NA many TRBJ2-5 TRBV11-2 TGTGCCAGCAGCATCTTATTAGGGACCCAGTACTTC CASSILLGTQYF
TRBD2 NA TRBJ2-2 TRBV5-1 TGCGCCAGCAGCCCGGGACTAGCGGGAGCGGGGTACACCGGGGAGCTGTTTTTT CASSPGLAGAGYTGELFF
NA NA TRBJ1-6 TRBV5-1 TGCGCCAGCCGGCCAGGGGCGACTTTTGATTCACCCCTCCACTTT CASRPGATFDSPLHF
NA many TRBJ1-2 TRBV7-2 TGTGCCAGCAGACGGTACGTGGGCACCTATGGCTACACCTTC CASRRYVGTYGYTF
NA NA TRBJ2-7 TRBV10-3 TGTGCCATCAGTGAATTGAAGGGGTCCGGCTACGAGCAGTACTTC CAISELKGSGYEQYF
NA many TRBJ1-2 TRBV12-3/TRBV12-4 TGTGCCAGCAGCTTCGGAGGGACGGGCTATGGCTACACCTTC CASSFGGTGYGYTF
NA NA TRBJ2-7 TRBV7-2 TGTGCCAGCAGTAATTCCGGGACGCGCTCCTACGAGCAGTACTTC CASSNSGTRSYEQYF
NA many TRBJ2-2 TRBV25-1 TGTGCCAGCAGTGATGCCCGGACAGACACCGGGGAGCTGTTTTTT CASSDARTDTGELFF
TRBD1 many TRBJ1-2 TRBV20-1 TGCAGTGCTAGACCGGACAGGCCCAGACTTAGCTATGGCTACACCTTC CSARPDRPRLSYGYTF